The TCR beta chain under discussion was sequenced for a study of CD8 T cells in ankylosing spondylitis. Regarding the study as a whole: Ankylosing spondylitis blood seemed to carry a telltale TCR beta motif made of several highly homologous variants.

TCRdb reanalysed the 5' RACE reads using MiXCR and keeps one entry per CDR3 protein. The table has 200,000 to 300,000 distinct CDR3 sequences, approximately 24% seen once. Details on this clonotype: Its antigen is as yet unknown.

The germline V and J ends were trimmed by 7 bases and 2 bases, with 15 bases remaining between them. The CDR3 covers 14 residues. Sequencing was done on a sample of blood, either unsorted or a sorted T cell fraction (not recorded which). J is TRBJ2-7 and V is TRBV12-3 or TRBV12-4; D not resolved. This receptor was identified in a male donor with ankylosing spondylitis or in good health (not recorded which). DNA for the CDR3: TGTGCCAGCACCGTAACCGGTGGACCCTACGAGCAGTACTTC. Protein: CASTVTGGPYEQYF.